This TCR beta chain was captured in a study of T cells in Graves' hyperthyroidism and ophthalmopathy (dated by TCRdb to the late 2010s). Background for the entire study: Peripheral blood samples were taken at the time of initial diagnosis, prior to any treatment. To identify TCR V-J signatures that set the groups apart, the researchers used a discovery cohort of about a hundred patients, made up of fewer than 50 with Graves' ophthalmopathy and some 60 with stable Graves' hyperthyroidism. Whether ophthalmopathy could be predicted prospectively was tested in an independent validation cohort made up of 18 to 20 hyperthyroidism patients plus 17 patients who later progressed to ophthalmopathy. For training and testing, the approximately 97 patients in the discovery cohort were randomly divided in a 7:3 ratio. In over five Graves' hyperthyroidism patients, the study also compared T-cell repertoires from thyroid tissue with T-cell repertoires from blood. Once sampling was done, hyperthyroidism patients were given methimazole at a starting dose of 30 mg daily, whereas ophthalmopathy patients were given high-dose intravenous methylprednisolone. The paper describes TCR Vbeta CDR3 sequencing of 120 to 150 peripheral blood samples, made up of some 42 ophthalmopathy patients, around 73 hyperthyroidism patients and about 17 progressor patients.

Notes on this clonotype: What this receptor recognizes is not known. Sequence at one end of the junction differs from germline and may be a read error.

Broader findings and caveats from the paper: In validation, the model predicted progression to ophthalmopathy with approximately 71% sensitivity and 72% to 75% specificity, a median of around 6.6 months before onset. Most expanded thyroid clonotypes (frequency above 0.001) were also detected in blood, a finding suggesting that blood repertoires may reflect thyroid immune responses. Sample size was not statistically predetermined, and investigators were not blinded to group allocation. A model built on a 13 V-J signature distinguished ophthalmopathy from stable hyperthyroidism, reaching about 89% sensitivity and approximately 81% specificity in cross-validation and 80%/75% in testing.

The CDR3 numbers 15 residues from cysteine through phenylalanine. Only the CDR3 portion is preserved as DNA: 45 bases, with reading frame beginning at the first base. The germline V gene specifies SGHDT as CDR1 and YYEEEE as CDR2. Stable Graves' hyperthyroidism was defined as the absence of progression to ophthalmopathy over 18 months of follow-up. Hyperthyroidism patients were newly diagnosed, with disease duration under 2 months, and aged 18 to 65 years. Patients with uncontrolled infections, other autoimmune diseases, pregnancy or lactation were excluded. Diagnoses were established on the basis of clinical symptoms, serum thyroxine and TRAb, thyroid ultrasound, and orbital computed tomography. Ficoll-Paque density gradient centrifugation was used to isolate PBMCs from 10 ml of fresh peripheral blood. Total RNA was extracted with Trizol reagent, and quality was checked on an Agilent 2100 Bioanalyzer.

TCR beta CDR3 regions were amplified from RNA transcripts. For the first round of RT-PCR on the TCR CDR3, the HTBI primer set was used together with the Qiagen OneStep RT-PCR kit. Libraries were constructed in a second round of multiplex PCR, after which size selection and purification were carried out. Sequencing of the libraries was done on an Illumina HiSeq2000 using paired-end 100 bp reads. In the authors' own workflow: SOAPnuke was used to process the raw data, removing reads that contained adapters or uncalled bases, had a mean Phred below 15, or lacked an exact match to the constant primer or identifier. High-quality paired reads were merged with COPE v1.2.5, and unique nucleotide sequences were defined as clonotypes. Clonotypes were aligned to IMGT TRBV, TRBD and TRBJ reference segments using MiTCR v1.1. The analysis included only V-J combinations with a frequency above 0.0001, which together covered 99% to 99.2% of the repertoires. A TCS score was defined as the ratio of F50 (clonal expansion) to E x V (chaos), with BLOSUM62-based TCRdist applied between CDR3 peptides within each V-J. Welch's t-statistics and random forest reduced 514 V-J features to 10 to 15, which were used in a naive Bayes classifier (R e1071). Clones were called with MiXCR by TCRdb after fastp trimmed the public reads at Q25, and only in-frame beta chains were retained. Every entry covers one CDR3 protein and lists the most common genes and DNA from its rows. TCRdb's processing, not the authors' own work, is the source of the V and J calls. A total of 300,000 to 400,000 distinct CDR3 sequences appear in this sample, around 23% of them only once. Around half of the sample is held by the ten biggest clonotypes.

The rearranged chain carries TRBV5-6 and TRBJ2-1, and TRBD2 may be the D gene, going by 6 matching bases. Sequences were obtained from blood. This clonotype was obtained from a woman aged 45 to 65 with Graves' hyperthyroidism. The nucleotide sequence reads as follows: TGTGCCAGCAGCTTGGAACTAGCCGTCTACAATGAGCAGCTCTTC. The resulting protein is CASSLELAVYNEQLF.